This TCR beta chain emerged from a study of shared clonotypes between healthy human individuals. Germline V gene sequence: CDR1 MDHEN, CDR2 SYDVKM. V was shortened by 5 bases and J by 2 bases, with 16 bases between the two germline ends. The CDR3 is 16 amino acids. Sequencing used immunoSEQ multiplex PCR; TCRdb keeps in-frame clones, though not all of them. Here the sample spans over 1.5 million clones, 95% to 99% being singletons. The sequencing input was naive CD4+ T cells sorted from blood. Subset denoted: CD45RA+ positively selected. The gene calls are TRBV28 and TRBJ1-5; a weak D match, TRBD1 (5 bases). This sequence was found in a man aged 25-45 years in good health. CDR3 in DNA: TGTGCCAGCAGTCCCTCGGGAGGAGGGGGCAATCAGCCCCAGCATTTT. It translates to CASSPSGGGGNQPQHF.